The 2 T cell receptor beta chains reported below all come from one sample, sequenced in a study. TCRdb ran MiXCR on the RT-PCR reads and lists one entry per CDR3 protein. This sample has about 700,000 distinct CDR3 sequences; around 14% occur once, and the top ten carry about 3.6%. Sequenced material: memory CD4+ T cells from blood. The origin of the receptors is a female donor in good health, serving as a healthy control.

This clonotype was observed many times. The V call is TRBV29-1, the J call TRBJ2-3; perhaps TRBD1 as D (6 bases). The CDR3 extends over 14 amino acids. The germline V and J ends were trimmed by 7 bases and 2 bases, with 16 bases remaining between them. Germline CDR1 reads SQVTM; CDR2 reads ANQGSEA. The CDR3 protein is CSGTDRSNTDTQYF. In nucleotides, the CDR3 is TGCAGCGGGACCGACAGGTCCAACACAGATACGCAGTATTTT.

The chain employs TRBV20-1 and TRBJ1-1; D unclear. This CDR3 comprises 12 residues. Germline-derived CDR1 and CDR2 are DFQATT and SNEGSKA (reference sequence). Trimming stripped 2 bases from V and 8 bases from J, with 12 bases between. DNA for the CDR3: TGCAGTGCTAGAATTACCTCCCAAGAAGCTTTCTTT. This gives the protein CSARITSQEAFF.